The 32 T cell receptor beta chains below all came from one sample that was sequenced in a study of early stage breast cancer tumors. TCRdb's copy holds only in-frame clones and misses some; the assay was immunoSEQ multiplex PCR. In the table there are about 19,000 clones, around 80% of which are singletons. Sequencing was performed on blood. Source of these receptors: a person aged 70 to 85 with breast cancer.

The chain recombines TRBV5-1 with TRBJ2-1, with 9 bases matching TRBD2. With V trimmed by 2 bases and J by 8 bases, 17 bases remained unmatched. The CDR3 is made up of 18 amino acids. CDR1 is SGHRS, CDR2 YFSETQ, per germline. The CDR3 protein is CASSLFHSGGGAGDEQFF. CDR3 DNA: TGCGCCAGCAGCTTATTTCATTCAGGCGGGGGGGCCGGCGATGAGCAGTTCTTC.

V and J are TRBV27 and TRBJ1-1, with 7 bases lining up with TRBD1. V was clipped by 6 bases and J by 5 bases; unmatched bases: 6. CDR3 size: 13 residues. From germline, CDR1 is MNHEY and CDR2 SMNVEV (reference sequence). The CDR3 spells CASRQGRQTEAFF. CDR3 sequence (DNA): TGTGCCAGCAGACAGGGGCGTCAAACTGAAGCTTTCTTT.

The table lists this clone with a count of one. The J gene is TRBJ2-5, the V gene TRBV7-2; TRBD1 is a possible D gene (5 bases). The CDR3 spans 15 residues. Trimming shortened V by 4 bases and J by 4 bases, and 16 bases separated the two germline ends. Germline values: CDR1 SGHTA, CDR2 FQGNSA. CDR3 sequence (DNA): TGTGCCAGCAGCTCCACTCAGCTGGGGCGAGAGACCCAGTACTTC. Protein: CASSSTQLGRETQYF.

The chain links TRBV6-5 to TRBJ1-1; 12 bases line up with TRBD1. CDR3 length equals 14 residues. The germline V gene has CDR1 MNHEY and CDR2 SVGAGI. V shed 6 bases, J shed 7 bases, and the junction held 6 bases outside the gene matches. CDR3 nucleotides: TGTGCCAGCAGAACGGGACAGGGGGCTCTTGAAGCTTTCTTT. Its translation: CASRTGQGALEAFF.

This chain joins TRBV18 and TRBJ1-5, with TRBD1 matching over 7 bases. This CDR3 comprises 16 residues. Trimming at V came to 5 bases and at J to 0 bases, leaving 7 bases not matched to a gene. The germline gives CDR1 KGHSH, CDR2 LQKENI. The CDR3 region has the DNA TGTGCCAGCTCATCCCGGACAGGAGGTAGCAATCAGCCCCAGCATTTT. Translating it yields CASSSRTGGSNQPQHF.

The chain uses TRBV6-1 and TRBJ1-5; TRBD1 matches 7 bases. With V trimmed by 4 bases and J by 1 base, 4 bases remained unmatched. The CDR3 loop spans 15 amino acids. CDR1 and CDR2 (germline): MNHNS, SASEGT. The CDR3 region has the DNA TGTGCCAGCAGTGCCAGACAGGGCAGCAATCAGCCCCAGCATTTT. Amino acid sequence: CASSARQGSNQPQHF.

The chain is built from TRBV2 and TRBJ1-2; TRBD1 matches at 9 bases. Germline CDR1 reads SNHLY; CDR2 reads FYNNEI. This CDR3 has 16 amino acids. V dropped 5 bases and J dropped 4; count of bases not matched to a gene: 11. The CDR3 is CASSFTGTGMSYGYTF. CDR3 DNA: TGTGCCAGCAGTTTCACCGGGACAGGGATGAGCTATGGCTACACCTTC.

This chain connects TRBV6-1 to TRBJ2-7, with D perhaps TRBD1 (5 bases). Germline V gene sequence: CDR1 MNHNS, CDR2 SASEGT. The CDR3 spans 15 residues. The germline V and J ends were trimmed by 1 base and 0 bases, with 10 bases remaining between them. In DNA, the CDR3 is TGTGCCAGCAGTGAAGGGGGCGGAAGCTCCTACGAGCAGTACTTC. Encoded protein: CASSEGGGSSYEQYF.

Written as DNA, the CDR3 is TGCAGCGTGGGAGGGAGGGACATTCAGTACTTC. The encoded protein is CSVGGRDIQYF. The chain employs TRBV29-1 and TRBJ2-4; 7 bases map to TRBD2. Per germline, CDR1 SQVTM and CDR2 ANQGSEA. The CDR3 sequence is 11 residues long. V shed 6 bases, J shed 8 bases, and the junction held 4 bases outside the gene matches.

V is TRBV5-4 and J is TRBJ2-2; the match to TRBD2 covers 12 bases. The trim removed 0 bases at V and 7 bases at J, leaving 7 bases unmatched. The length of the CDR3 is 17 residues. The germline V gene has CDR1 SGHNT and CDR2 YYREEE (reference sequence). CDR3 region: CASSLGLAGVSGGELFF. CDR3 DNA: TGTGCCAGCAGCTTGGGACTAGCGGGGGTCTCTGGCGGGGAGCTGTTTTTT.

The chain is built from TRBV11-2 and TRBJ1-6, with 9 bases that match TRBD1. CDR1 is SGHAT and CDR2 is FQNNGV in the germline V gene. CDR3 length: 15 amino acids. V shed 5 bases, J shed 5 bases, and the junction held 4 bases outside the gene matches. This chain's CDR3 is CASSPRTGDNSPLHF. Written as DNA, the CDR3 is TGTGCCAGCAGCCCCCGGACAGGGGATAATTCACCCCTCCACTTT.

This chain joins TRBV18 and TRBJ1-2; D not resolved. This CDR3 comprises 13 residues. Per the germline V gene, CDR1 is KGHSH and CDR2 is LQKENI. The V and J ends lost 3 bases and 2 bases respectively, with 7 bases between them. This CDR3 is CASSPARNYGYTF. Written as DNA, the CDR3 is TGTGCCAGCTCACCGGCCAGGAACTATGGCTACACCTTC. Complete variable domain (other parts from reference TRBV18 and TRBJ1-2): NAGVMQNPRHLVRRRGQEARLRCSPMKGHSHVYWYRQLPEEGLKFMVYLQKENIIDESGMPKERFSAEFPKEGPSILRIQQVVRGDSAAYFCASSPARNYGYTFGSGTRLTVV.

V and J are TRBV4-1 and TRBJ1-3, with a possible D match to TRBD1 (5 bases). In germline, CDR1 is MGHRA, CDR2 YSYEKL. Trimming took off 7 bases at V and 4 bases at J, with 17 bases between the two ends. This CDR3 comprises 15 residues. This CDR3 is CASTPSGTTGNTIYF. The CDR3 region has the DNA TGCGCCAGCACCCCAAGCGGGACGACGGGAAACACCATATATTTT.

Only one count was recorded for this clone. The rearrangement joins TRBV2 to TRBJ1-4; TRBD1 matches at 8 bases. This CDR3 contains 15 residues. The ends lost 6 bases at V and 8 bases at J; junction bases unmatched: 11. Germline assignment: CDR1 SNHLY and CDR2 FYNNEI. The CDR3 reads CASRILRTGNEKLFF. Here the CDR3 DNA reads TGTGCCAGCAGGATCCTTCGGACAGGGAACGAAAAACTGTTTTTT. The whole variable domain, remainder taken from reference TRBV2 and TRBJ1-4, is EPEVTQTPSHQVTQMGQEVILRCVPISNHLYFYWYRQILGQKVEFLVSFYNNEISEKSEIFDDQFSVERPDGSNFTLKIRSTKLEDSAMYFCASRILRTGNEKLFFGSGTQLSVL.

The V call is TRBV9, the J call TRBJ2-3; D perhaps matches TRBD2 (6 bases). The CDR3 spans 12 residues. Trimming pared 3 bases from V and 6 bases from J, leaving 8 bases between. CDR1 and CDR2 (germline): SGDLS, YYNGEE. CDR3 in DNA: TGTGCCAGCAGCGGGGCGGGGGATACGCAGTATTTT. This encodes CASSGAGDTQYF.

V is TRBV15 and J is TRBJ2-7; TRBD2 might be the D (5 bases). Trimming left V 1 base short and J 2 bases short, with 18 bases between. The germline CDR1 and CDR2 sequences are LNHNV and YYDKDF (reference sequence). This CDR3 comprises 17 residues. The CDR3 spells CATSRGKGAVLTYEQYF. In DNA form, the CDR3 reads TGTGCCACCAGCAGAGGAAAAGGAGCGGTGTTAACCTACGAGCAGTACTTC.

The chain carries TRBV5-6 and TRBJ2-7; D gene unclear. The CDR3 is 12 amino acids. Germline CDR1 and CDR2: SGHDT and YYEEEE. Trimming pared 6 bases from V and 5 bases from J, leaving 12 bases between. CDR3 in DNA: TGTGCCAGCACCCTTCGTAACAACGAGCAGTACTTC. Translated: CASTLRNNEQYF.

The rearrangement links TRBV11-3 to TRBJ2-3, with D possibly being TRBD2 (6 bases). This CDR3 has 14 amino acids. V was clipped by 2 bases and J by 2 bases, with 8 bases between them. The germline V gene encodes CDR1 SGHNT and CDR2 YENEEA. The CDR3 DNA is TGTGCCAGCAGCTTAACTAGCAACACAGATACGCAGTATTTT. Its translation: CASSLTSNTDTQYF.

The V and J genes are TRBV7-3 and TRBJ2-7; 10 bases fit TRBD1. The CDR3 is 14 residues long. Germline V lookup: CDR1 SGHTA, CDR2 FQGTGA. Trimming cost V 2 bases and J 5 bases; bases outside gene matches: 3. The CDR3 bases are TGTGCCAGCAGCTTAGCGGGGACAGGGGACGAGCAGTACTTC. Protein sequence: CASSLAGTGDEQYF.

The chain is built from TRBV6-6 and TRBJ1-2; 9 bases are a match to TRBD1. J was trimmed by 8 bases and V by 0 bases; bases with no gene match: 7. This CDR3 spans 15 amino acids. Germline assignment: CDR1 MNHNY and CDR2 SVGAGI (reference sequence). CDR3 nucleotide sequence: TGTGCCAGCAGTTACTCGGCTACAGGGGGCGGAGGCTACACCTTC. It codes for CASSYSATGGGGYTF.

The genes are TRBV5-1 and TRBJ2-1; 10 bases fit TRBD1. The CDR3 spans 16 residues. The V and J ends lost 4 bases and 7 bases, in that order; junction bases with no gene match: 11. The V gene's germline CDR1 is SGHRS and CDR2 YFSETQ. DNA for the CDR3: TGCGCCAGCAGCGCAACCGGGACAGGGGCGTTGAATGAGCAGTTCTTC. This encodes CASSATGTGALNEQFF.

The V gene is TRBV6-5, the J gene TRBJ2-7, with TRBD1 matching 8 bases. Germline lookup yields CDR1 MNHEY and CDR2 SVGAGI. Trimming took 5 bases from V and 6 from J; bases not matched to a gene: 12. This CDR3 comprises 15 residues. CDR3 coding DNA: TGTGCCAGCAGTACCCGGACAGGGTCCGTCCTCGAGCAGTACTTC. This gives the protein CASSTRTGSVLEQYF.

This clone appeared once. The rearrangement joins TRBV30 to TRBJ2-7; 7 positions agree with TRBD1. Trimming at V came to 3 bases and at J to 0 bases, leaving 5 bases not matched to a gene. The germline CDR1 and CDR2 sequences are GTSNPN and SVGIG (reference sequence). This CDR3 is built from 14 residues. This CDR3 is CAWSPDRLSYEQYF. DNA of the CDR3: TGTGCCTGGAGCCCGGACAGGCTCTCCTACGAGCAGTACTTC.

This clone was found once. The J gene is TRBJ2-1, the V gene TRBV2, with a tentative D call TRBD2 (5 bases). Germline assignment: CDR1 SNHLY and CDR2 FYNNEI. The V end lost 2 bases, the J end lost 9 bases, and 14 bases lay between the germline ends. The CDR3 spans 14 residues. The CDR3: CASSESLRGGEQFF. The DNA for the CDR3 is TGTGCCAGCAGTGAATCCCTGCGAGGAGGTGAGCAGTTCTTC.

The V call is TRBV5-1, the J call TRBJ1-1; 7 bases line up with TRBD1. The CDR3 has 15 amino acids. With V trimmed by 4 bases and J by 0 bases, 6 bases remained unmatched. Germline CDR1 is SGHRS and CDR2 is YFSETQ. CDR3 protein: CASSVTGVVNTEAFF. Here the CDR3 DNA reads TGCGCCAGCAGCGTTACAGGGGTGGTGAACACTGAAGCTTTCTTT.

The rearrangement uses TRBV5-1 and TRBJ2-1; TRBD1 matches at 7 bases. The V gene end was trimmed by 3 bases and the J gene end by 0 bases; junction bases not matched to a gene: 6. The CDR3 consists of 16 residues. CDR1 is SGHRS and CDR2 is YFSETQ in the germline V gene. The CDR3 is CASSSEGASSYNEQFF. The CDR3 DNA is TGCGCCAGCAGCTCAGAGGGGGCTAGCTCCTACAATGAGCAGTTCTTC.

This chain uses TRBV9 with TRBJ2-1; D is perhaps TRBD2 (5 bases). Deletions cut 1 base from V and 0 bases from J, with 8 bases between. CDR3 length equals 15 residues. Germline V lookup: CDR1 SGDLS, CDR2 YYNGEE. CDR3 sequence reads: CASSVMGSSYNEQFF. The CDR3 DNA is TGTGCCAGCAGCGTAATGGGGAGCTCCTACAATGAGCAGTTCTTC.

The chain combines TRBV29-1 with TRBJ1-1; D gene unclear. V was pared by 7 bases and J by 4 bases, with 10 bases between. The CDR3 totals 11 residues. Germline CDR1 and CDR2: SQVTM and ANQGSEA. The CDR3, as DNA: TGCAGCGGGAGGGTGAGCACTGAAGCTTTCTTT. Residues: CSGRVSTEAFF.

The chain couples TRBV7-9 to TRBJ2-2, with TRBD1 matching 9 bases. The V gene end was trimmed by 4 bases and the J gene end by 4 bases; junction bases not matched to a gene: 1. This CDR3 contains 14 residues. Looked up from germline, CDR1 is SEHNR and CDR2 is FQNEAQ (reference sequence). The CDR3 coding sequence is TGTGCCAGCAGCTCGACAGGGGGCACCGGGGAGCTGTTTTTT. Amino acid sequence: CASSSTGGTGELFF.

The chain carries TRBV6-5 and TRBJ2-1; TRBD1 might be the D (5 bases). Trimming took 6 bases from V and 8 from J, leaving 14 bases between them. Germline V gives CDR1 MNHEY, CDR2 SVGAGI. The CDR3 spans 13 residues. The CDR3 bases are TGTGCCAGCAGGCAGACAGTCTTGGATGAGCAGTTCTTC. It is translated as CASRQTVLDEQFF.

The chain combines TRBV4-1 with TRBJ2-6; 8 positions agree with TRBD1. J gave up 2 bases and V 8 bases, and 5 bases lay outside the gene matches. The germline CDR1 and CDR2 sequences are MGHRA and YSYEKL. There are 15 residues in the CDR3. For the CDR3, the DNA is TGCGCCAGCCGACAGGGGCCCCCTGGGGCCAACGTCCTGACTTTC. It is translated as CASRQGPPGANVLTF.

The chain employs TRBV5-1 and TRBJ1-1; 7 positions agree with TRBD1. Looked up from germline, CDR1 is SGHRS and CDR2 is YFSETQ. The CDR3 is 14 amino acids. V was clipped by 0 bases and J by 7 bases; unmatched bases: 6. The DNA for the CDR3 is TGCGCCAGCAGCTTGGAAGGGGGCTCTAGTGAAGCTTTCTTT. Its translation: CASSLEGGSSEAFF.